This T cell receptor (beta chain) was captured by sequencing in a study of blood T cell repertoires in COVID-19. Looking at the study overall: The samples span acute and convalescent COVID-19 from the United States, Italy and Spain. T cells, B-cell-depleted T cells, or PBMCs supplied cDNA or gDNA.

Many counts were recorded for this clone. Methods used by the authors: Researchers report that nucleated cell counts were estimated from reference gene primer amplification. Clones were sequenced by immunoSEQ multiplex PCR, and TCRdb holds only the in-frame ones, with some missing. For V, J and clone size, that table is used; D and trimming come from the DNA. The sample consists of approximately 150,000 clones, about 80% of them appearing once. Trimming removed 4 bases at V and 0 bases at J, with 12 bases between. The CDR3 sequence is 16 residues long. Germline V gene lookup returns CDR1 MNHNS and CDR2 SASEGT.

This chain links TRBV6-1 with TRBJ2-2; D perhaps matches TRBD2 (6 bases). The material sequenced was peripheral blood. This TCR was sampled from a human donor in a cohort sampled during active COVID-19. The CDR3 DNA is TGTGCCAGCAGTGTGTACCTAGCGACGAACACCGGGGAGCTGTTTTTT. As protein: CASSVYLATNTGELFF.